The sequence of this T cell receptor beta chain was determined in a study of cytomegalovirus exposure and HLA in healthy donors. Amplification used 60 Vbeta primers and 13 Jbeta primers. Clones were read by immunoSEQ multiplex PCR, and TCRdb kept only the in-frame ones, dropping some. Of over 55,000 clones in the sample, around three quarters were seen once. This CDR3 region has 15 residues. CDR1 LNHDA and CDR2 SQIVND come from the germline V gene (reference sequence). Trimming pared 1 base from V and 5 bases from J, leaving 12 bases between. Findings and limits, study-wide: With later analysis, a missense DCLRE1C variant became linked to TCR beta V- and J-gene trimming.

Details on this clone: Its antigen remains unidentified.

The sequence was collected from a woman aged 45-60 years in good health and CMV-seropositive. Sample: PBMCs. The genes are TRBV19 and TRBJ1-3; D uncertain. CDR3 DNA sequence: TGTGCCAGTAGTATAGGGGAACGGGATCGAAACACCATATATTTT. The encoded protein is CASSIGERDRNTIYF.